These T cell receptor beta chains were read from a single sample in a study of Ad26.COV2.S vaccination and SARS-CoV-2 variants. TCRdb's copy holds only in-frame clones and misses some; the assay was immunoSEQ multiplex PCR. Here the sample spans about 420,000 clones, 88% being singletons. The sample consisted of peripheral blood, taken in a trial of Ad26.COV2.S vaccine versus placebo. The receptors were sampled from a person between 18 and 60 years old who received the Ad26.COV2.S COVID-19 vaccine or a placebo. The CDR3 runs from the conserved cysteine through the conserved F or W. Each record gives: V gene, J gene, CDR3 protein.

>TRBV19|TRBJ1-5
CASSQDLYSNQPQHF
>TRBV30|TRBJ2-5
CAWSSIRETQYF
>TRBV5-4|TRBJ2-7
CASSSGGGASYEQYF
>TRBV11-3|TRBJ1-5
CASSALRTSGNQPQHF
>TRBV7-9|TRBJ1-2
CASSPGQGLSYGYTF
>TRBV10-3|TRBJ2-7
CAISAGVYEQYF
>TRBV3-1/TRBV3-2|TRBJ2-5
CASSQVASPSGETQYF
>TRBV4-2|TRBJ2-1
CASSQESGNSYNEQFF
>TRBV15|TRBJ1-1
CATSRSHRGRNTEAFF
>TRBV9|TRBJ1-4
CASSSIDRGQEKLFF
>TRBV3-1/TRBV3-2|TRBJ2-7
CASSQDYRVSDEQYF
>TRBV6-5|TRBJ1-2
CASSVTGFYGYTF
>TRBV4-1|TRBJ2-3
CASSQAPSLGTDTQYF
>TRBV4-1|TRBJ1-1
CASSPLNPNTEAFF
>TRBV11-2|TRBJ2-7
CASSFRTGGTYEQYF
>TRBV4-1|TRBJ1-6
CASSQVGGSYNSPLHF
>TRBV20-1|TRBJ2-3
CSASMGFTDTQYF
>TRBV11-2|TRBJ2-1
CASSPRGADGDEQFF
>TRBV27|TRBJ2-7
CASSHAPGQGPYEQYF
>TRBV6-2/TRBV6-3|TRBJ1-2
CASSYSRTGGNYGYTF
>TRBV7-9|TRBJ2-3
CASSLSGTGADTQYF
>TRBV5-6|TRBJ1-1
CASSLRGWLVRTEAFF
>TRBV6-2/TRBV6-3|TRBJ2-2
CASSYLGPTGSGELFF
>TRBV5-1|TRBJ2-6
CASSVDLSSGANVLTF
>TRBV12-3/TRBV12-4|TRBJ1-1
CASRRGNTEAFF